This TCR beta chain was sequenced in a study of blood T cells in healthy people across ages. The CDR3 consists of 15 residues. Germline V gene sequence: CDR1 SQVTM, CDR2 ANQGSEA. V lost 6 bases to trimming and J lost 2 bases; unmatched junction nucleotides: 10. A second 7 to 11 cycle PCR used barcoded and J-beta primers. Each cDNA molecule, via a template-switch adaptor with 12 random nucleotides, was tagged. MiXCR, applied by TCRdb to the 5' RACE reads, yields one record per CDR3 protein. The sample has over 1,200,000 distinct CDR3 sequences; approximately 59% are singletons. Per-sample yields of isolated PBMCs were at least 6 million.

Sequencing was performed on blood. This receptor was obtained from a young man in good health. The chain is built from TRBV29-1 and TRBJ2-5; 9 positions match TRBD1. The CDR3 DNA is TGCAGCGTCCGTCCCGGGACAGGGCCACAAGAGACCCAGTACTTC. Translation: CSVRPGTGPQETQYF.